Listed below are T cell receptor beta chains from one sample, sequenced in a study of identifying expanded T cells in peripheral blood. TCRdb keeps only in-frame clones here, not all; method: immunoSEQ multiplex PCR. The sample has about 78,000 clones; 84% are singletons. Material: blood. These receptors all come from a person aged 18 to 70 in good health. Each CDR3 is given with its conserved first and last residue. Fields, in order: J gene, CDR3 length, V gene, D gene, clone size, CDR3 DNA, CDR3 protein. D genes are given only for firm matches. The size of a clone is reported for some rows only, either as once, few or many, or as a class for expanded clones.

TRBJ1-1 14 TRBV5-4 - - TGTGCCAGCAGCTTGGAGGGTATGAGGACTGAAGCTTTCTTT CASSLEGMRTEAFF
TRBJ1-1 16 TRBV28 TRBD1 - TGTGCCAGCAGGTTAGGGACAGGCGGATTGAACACTGAAGCTTTCTTT CASRLGTGGLNTEAFF
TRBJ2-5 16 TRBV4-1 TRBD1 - TGCGCCAGCAGCCAGTCGGGACAGGGAATCCAAGAGACCCAGTACTTC CASSQSGQGIQETQYF
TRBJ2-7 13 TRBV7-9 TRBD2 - TGTGCCAGCACCGGGACTAGCGTTGGCGAGCAGTACTTC CASTGTSVGEQYF
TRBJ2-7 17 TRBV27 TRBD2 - TGTGCCAGCAGTTTAGGGGGACTAGCGGGGGGACCCTACGAGCAGTACTTC CASSLGGLAGGPYEQYF
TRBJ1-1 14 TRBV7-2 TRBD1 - TGTGCCAGCAGCTTACGGACAGGGGGCCCTGAAGCTTTCTTT CASSLRTGGPEAFF
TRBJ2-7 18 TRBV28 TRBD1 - TGTGCCAGCAGTTTATGGCACGGGACAGGGGGACTATCCTACGAGCAGTACTTC CASSLWHGTGGLSYEQYF
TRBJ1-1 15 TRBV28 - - TGTGCCAGCAGTTTGGAGGCACGATATTCGAATGAAGCTTTCTTT CASSLEARYSNEAFF
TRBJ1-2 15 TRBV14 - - TGTGCCAGCAGCTCGTCCGGACGGCCGCTCTATGGCTACACCTTC CASSSSGRPLYGYTF
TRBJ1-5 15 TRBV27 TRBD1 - TGTGCCAGCAGTTTCGGCAGGGGGGACAATCAGCCCCAGCATTTT CASSFGRGDNQPQHF
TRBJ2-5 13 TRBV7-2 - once TGTGCCAGCAGCTCCGTTGGTACTGAGACCCAGTACTTC CASSSVGTETQYF
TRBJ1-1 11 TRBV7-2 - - TGTGCCAGCAGCTTAAACACTGAAGCTTTCTTT CASSLNTEAFF
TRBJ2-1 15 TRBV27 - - TGTGCCAGCAGTTTGGCAGGGAGCTCCTACAATGAGCAGTTCTTC CASSLAGSSYNEQFF
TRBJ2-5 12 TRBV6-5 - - TGTGCCAGCAGTCCTTACCCGGAGACCCAGTACTTC CASSPYPETQYF
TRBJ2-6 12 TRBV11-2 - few TGTGCCAGCAGCCCGGGACTCAACGTCCTGACTTTC CASSPGLNVLTF
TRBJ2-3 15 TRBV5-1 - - TGCGCCAGCAGCCTGGGGAATCGGGACACAGATACGCAGTATTTT CASSLGNRDTDTQYF
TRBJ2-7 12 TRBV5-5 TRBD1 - TGTGCCAGCAGCAAACAGGGGGGCGAGCAGTACTTC CASSKQGGEQYF
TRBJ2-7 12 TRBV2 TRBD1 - TGTGCCAGCGCAGACAGGGGCTACGAGCAGTACTTC CASADRGYEQYF
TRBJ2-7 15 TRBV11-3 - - TGTGCCAGCAGCTTAGCGGGGGCGTCGGGCTACGAGCAGTACTTC CASSLAGASGYEQYF
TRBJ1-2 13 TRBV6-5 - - TGTGCCAGCAGTTATCAGGAGAACTATGGCTACACCTTC CASSYQENYGYTF
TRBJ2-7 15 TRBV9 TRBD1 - TGTGCCAGCAGCGTCTCGGACAGGGGGCTCGGCGAGCAGTACTTC CASSVSDRGLGEQYF
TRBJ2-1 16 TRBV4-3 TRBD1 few TGCGCCAGCAGCCAAGACTCCGGGACAGGGGGCAATGAGCAGTTCTTC CASSQDSGTGGNEQFF
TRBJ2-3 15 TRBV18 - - TGTGCCAGCTCACCTCTAGCGCCCAGCACAGATACGCAGTATTTT CASSPLAPSTDTQYF
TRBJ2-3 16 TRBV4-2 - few TGTGCCAGCAGCCATGGGGCTAGTGGGGGCACAGATACGCAGTATTTT CASSHGASGGTDTQYF
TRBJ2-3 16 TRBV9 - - TGTGCCAGCAGCCCCCTCCCCGAGCGAAACACAGATACGCAGTATTTT CASSPLPERNTDTQYF
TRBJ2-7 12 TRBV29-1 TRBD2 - TGCAGCGTGGGGGGGGACCGAAGCGAGCAGTACTTC CSVGGDRSEQYF
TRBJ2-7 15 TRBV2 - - TGTGCCAGCAGTGGTACAGGGATCGGGGCCTACGAGCAGTACTTC CASSGTGIGAYEQYF
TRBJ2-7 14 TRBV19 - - TGTGCCAGTACCCCTGGACGGGAGACGGGCGAGCAGTACTTC CASTPGRETGEQYF
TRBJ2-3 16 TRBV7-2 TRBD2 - TGTGCCAGCAGCTTAGCACTAGCGGGCCCAGCAGATACGCAGTATTTT CASSLALAGPADTQYF
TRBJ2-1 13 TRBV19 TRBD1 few TGTGCCACCCGTGGGACAGACTACAATGAGCAGTTCTTC CATRGTDYNEQFF
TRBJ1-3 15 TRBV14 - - TGTGCCAGCAAATCCGAGGCTCGCTCTGGAAACACCATATATTTT CASKSEARSGNTIYF
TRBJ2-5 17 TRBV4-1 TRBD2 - TGCGCCAGCAGCCTTGAAGAGGGACTAGCGGGAGAAGAGACCCAGTACTTC CASSLEEGLAGEETQYF
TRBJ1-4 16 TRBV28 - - TGTGCCAGCAGTCCCCCAGTAGGGGGGGCGGGTGAAAAACTGTTTTTT CASSPPVGGAGEKLFF
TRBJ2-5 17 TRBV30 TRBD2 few TGTGCCTGGAGTCCGGGGACTAGCGGGAGGCGGTTAGAGACCCAGTACTTC CAWSPGTSGRRLETQYF
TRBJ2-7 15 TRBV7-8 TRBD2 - TGTGCCAGCAGCTTGACTAGCGGGCTCTCCTACGAGCAGTACTTC CASSLTSGLSYEQYF
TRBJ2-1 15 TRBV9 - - TGTGCCAGCAGCGTAGGGCCCGGGGAGTCGGGTGAGCAGTTCTTC CASSVGPGESGEQFF
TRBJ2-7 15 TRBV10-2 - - TGCGCCAGCAGCCTCCAACCCGGGACGGCGTACGAGCAGTACTTC CASSLQPGTAYEQYF
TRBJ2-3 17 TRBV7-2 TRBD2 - TGTGCCAGCAGCTTAGGGCCGTCTAGCGGGAGGGGTGATACGCAGTATTTT CASSLGPSSGRGDTQYF
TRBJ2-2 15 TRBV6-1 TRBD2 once TGTGCCAGCAGCCCGGGACTAGGAGACACCGGGGAGCTGTTTTTT CASSPGLGDTGELFF
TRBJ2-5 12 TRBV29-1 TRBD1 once TGCAGCTTATGGACAGGGGATCTCACCCAGTACTTC CSLWTGDLTQYF
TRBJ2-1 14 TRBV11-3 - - TGTGCCAGCGCCTCCGGGACAAACGACAATGAGCAGTTCTTC CASASGTNDNEQFF
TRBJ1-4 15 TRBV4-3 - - TGCGCCAGCAGCCAAGATGGGTACAGGGATGAAAAACTGTTTTTT CASSQDGYRDEKLFF
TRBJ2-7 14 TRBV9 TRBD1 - TGTGCCAGCAGCGTAGAAGGGACAGGCTACGAGCAGTACTTC CASSVEGTGYEQYF
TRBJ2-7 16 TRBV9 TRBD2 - TGTGCCAGCAGCGTAGAGACTAGCGGGGGTTCCTACGAGCAGTACTTC CASSVETSGGSYEQYF
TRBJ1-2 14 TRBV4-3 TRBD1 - TGCGCCAGCAGCCAAGATGACAGGGGTTACGGCTACACCTTC CASSQDDRGYGYTF
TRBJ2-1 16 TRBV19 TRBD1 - TGTGCCAGTAGAGCTACACCGGGACAGGGATACGATGAGCAGTTCTTC CASRATPGQGYDEQFF
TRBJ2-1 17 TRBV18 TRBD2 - TGTGCCAGCTCACCGACTAGCGGGAGTGTAGGTTACAATGAGCAGTTCTTC CASSPTSGSVGYNEQFF
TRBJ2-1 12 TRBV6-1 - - TGTGCCAGCAGTGAAGTCGGAAATGAGCAGTTCTTC CASSEVGNEQFF
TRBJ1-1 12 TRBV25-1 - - TGTGCCAGCAGGGGCACGAACACTGAAGCTTTCTTT CASRGTNTEAFF
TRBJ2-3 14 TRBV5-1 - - TGCGCCAGCAGCTTGCCCGCTAGCACAGATACGCAGTATTTT CASSLPASTDTQYF
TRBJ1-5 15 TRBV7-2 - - TGTGCCAGCAGCTTTAGCGCGGGGCCGGATCAGCCCCAGCATTTT CASSFSAGPDQPQHF